This note documents a single TCR beta chain sequence. Looked up from germline, CDR1 is MNHEY and CDR2 is SMNVEV (reference sequence). J lost 7 bases, V lost 4 bases, and 7 bases had no gene match. CDR3 length: 15 amino acids. TCRdb called the 5' RACE reads again in MiXCR, with one record for every CDR3 protein. Here the sample spans 110,000 or so distinct CDR3 sequences, 20% to 25% being singletons. The sample comes from a study of T-cell memory formation after mild COVID-19. The clonotype was recovered from a man between 18 and 35 years old who had mild COVID-19 (a few samples of this study predate the infection). Cell type and time point are not known. The gene calls are TRBV27 and TRBJ2-1; 10 bases align to TRBD1. Material: PBMCs or a T cell subset sorted from them (not recorded which). As DNA, the CDR3 is TGTGCCAGCAGTTGGCGGACAGGGGGGTGGAATGAGCAGTTCTTC. It codes for CASSWRTGGWNEQFF.